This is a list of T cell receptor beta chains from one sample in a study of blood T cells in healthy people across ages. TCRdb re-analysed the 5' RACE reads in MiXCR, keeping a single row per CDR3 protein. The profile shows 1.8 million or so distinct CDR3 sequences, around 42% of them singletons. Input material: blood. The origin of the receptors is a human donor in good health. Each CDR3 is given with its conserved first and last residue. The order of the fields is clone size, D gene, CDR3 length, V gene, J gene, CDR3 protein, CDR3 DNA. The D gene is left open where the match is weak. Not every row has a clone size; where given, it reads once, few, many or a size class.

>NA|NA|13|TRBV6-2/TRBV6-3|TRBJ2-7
CASRQSSNYEQYF
TGTGCCAGCAGACAGTCCTCAAACTACGAGCAGTACTTC
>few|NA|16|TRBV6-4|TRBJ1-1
CASSPARDGGSSEAFF
TGTGCCAGCAGCCCCGCGAGGGACGGAGGCTCTTCTGAAGCTTTCTTT
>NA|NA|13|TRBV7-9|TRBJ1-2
CASSLGEAHGYTF
TGTGCCAGCAGCTTAGGAGAGGCCCATGGCTACACCTTC
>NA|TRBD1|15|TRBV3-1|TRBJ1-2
CASSPTQGGNYGYTF
TGTGCCAGCAGCCCAACACAGGGGGGCAACTATGGCTACACCTTC
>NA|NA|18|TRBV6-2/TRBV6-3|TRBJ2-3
CASSYPLDGQELTDTQYF
TGTGCCAGCAGTTACCCTTTGGATGGGCAGGAGCTCACAGATACGCAGTATTTT
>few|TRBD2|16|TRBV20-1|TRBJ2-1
CSARDLRGATYNEQFF
TGCAGTGCTAGAGATTTGCGGGGGGCCACCTACAATGAGCAGTTCTTC
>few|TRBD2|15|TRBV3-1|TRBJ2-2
CASSTGGSRTGELFF
TGTGCCAGCAGCACGGGAGGGTCTCGCACCGGGGAGCTGTTTTTT
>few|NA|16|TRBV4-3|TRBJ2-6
CASSHSGVSGANVLTF
TGCGCCAGCAGCCATTCCGGAGTCTCTGGGGCCAACGTCCTGACTTTC
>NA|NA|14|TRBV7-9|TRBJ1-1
CASSWGIENTEAFF
TGTGCCAGCAGCTGGGGTATAGAGAACACTGAAGCTTTCTTT
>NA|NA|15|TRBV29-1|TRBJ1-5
CSVVLAGYSNQPQHF
TGCAGCGTTGTCTTAGCAGGATATAGCAATCAGCCCCAGCATTTT
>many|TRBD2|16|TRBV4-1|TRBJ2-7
CASSQFDGSGGYEQYF
TGCGCCAGCAGCCAATTCGACGGCAGCGGGGGGTACGAGCAGTACTTC
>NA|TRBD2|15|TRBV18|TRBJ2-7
CASSPGTSGWNEQYF
TGTGCCAGCTCACCCGGGACTAGCGGGTGGAACGAGCAGTACTTC
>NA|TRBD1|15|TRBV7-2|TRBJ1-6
CASSLDRPPNSPLHF
TGTGCCAGCAGCCTGGACAGGCCGCCTAATTCACCCCTCCACTTT
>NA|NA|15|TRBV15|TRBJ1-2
CATSRLTGPNYGYTF
TGTGCCACCAGCAGGTTAACAGGTCCTAACTATGGCTACACCTTC
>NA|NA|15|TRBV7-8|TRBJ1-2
CASSPRTDANYGYTF
TGTGCCAGCAGCCCGAGGACAGATGCTAACTATGGCTACACCTTC
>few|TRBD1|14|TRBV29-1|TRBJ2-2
CSVRFQGAIGELFF
TGCAGCGTTAGGTTCCAGGGGGCGATCGGGGAGCTGTTTTTT
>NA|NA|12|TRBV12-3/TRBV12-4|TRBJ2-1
CTSSFGTGEQFF
TGTACCAGCAGTTTCGGGACTGGTGAGCAGTTCTTC
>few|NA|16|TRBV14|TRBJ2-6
CASSQSLPGGANVLTF
TGTGCCAGCAGCCAGTCCCTGCCGGGCGGGGCCAACGTCCTGACTTTC
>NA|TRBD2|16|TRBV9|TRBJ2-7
CASSVGLAGSLYEQYF
TGTGCCAGCAGCGTAGGACTAGCGGGGTCTCTATACGAGCAGTACTTC
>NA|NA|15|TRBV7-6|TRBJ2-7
CASSRVLGGSYEQYF
TGTGCCAGCAGCCGAGTCCTGGGGGGCTCCTACGAGCAGTACTTC
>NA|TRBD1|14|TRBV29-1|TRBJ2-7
CSVAKGQGRYEQYF
TGCAGCGTTGCGAAGGGACAGGGACGATACGAGCAGTACTTC